These 10 T cell receptor beta chains were sequenced from one sample in a study of shared clonotypes between healthy human individuals. Only in-frame clones appear in the TCRdb table, and some are missing; sequencing was by immunoSEQ multiplex PCR. The table records about 2.3 million clones, approximately 95% of them present only once. Sequencing input: naive CD4+ T cells from PBMCs. Indicated subset: CD45RA+ positively selected. These receptors were obtained from a man aged 18 to 29 in good health. Some clones in this sample may be carry-over from other donors' samples.

The rearrangement links TRBV4-3 to TRBJ1-5; D is unclear. The CDR3 is 21 residues long. V gave up 1 base and J gave up 0 bases, with 25 bases separating them. In germline, CDR1 is LGHNA, CDR2 YSLEER. The CDR3 region is CASSQGVSLRENAYSNQPQHF. In DNA, the CDR3 is TGCGCCAGCAGCCAAGGGGTTTCTTTACGGGAGAATGCCTATAGCAATCAGCCCCAGCATTTT.

The chain combines TRBV5-8 with TRBJ2-3, with D possibly TRBD1 on 5 matching bases. CDR3 length equals 15 residues. Trimming took off 4 bases at V and 0 bases at J, with 12 bases between the two ends. The germline gives CDR1 SGHTS, CDR2 YDEGEE. The CDR3: CASSRLRGSTDTQYF. CDR3 DNA: TGTGCCAGCAGCCGACTTAGGGGCAGCACAGATACGCAGTATTTT. The full variable domain, in which reference TRBV5-8 and TRBJ2-3 provide the parts outside the CDR3, is EAGVTQSPTHLIKTRGQQATLRCSPISGHTSVYWYQQALGLGLQFLLWYDEGEERNRGNFPPRFSGRQFPNYSSELNVNALELEDSALYLCASSRLRGSTDTQYFGPGTRLTVL.

The chain employs TRBV11-2 and TRBJ2-2, with TRBD2 as a possible D gene (5 bases). CDR3 length equals 16 residues. With 5 bases removed from V and 0 bases from J, the gap between germline ends came to 13 bases. CDR1 is SGHAT, CDR2 FQNNGV, per germline. The CDR3 nucleotides read TGTGCCAGCAGCCCCCGACGAGCGGCGAACACCGGGGAGCTGTTTTTT. Its translation: CASSPRRAANTGELFF. The full variable domain, its missing parts supplied by reference TRBV11-2 and TRBJ2-2, is EAGVAQSPRYKIIEKRQSVAFWCNPISGHATLYWYQQILGQGPKLLIQFQNNGVVDDSQLPKDRFSAERLKGVDSTLKIQPAKLEDSAVYLCASSPRRAANTGELFFGEGSRLTVL.

A single count supports this clone. The chain has TRBV18 and TRBJ1-1; TRBD1 aligns across 7 bases. From germline, CDR1 is KGHSH and CDR2 LQKENI. The ends lost 3 bases at V and 6 bases at J; junction bases unmatched: 7. The CDR3 contains 14 residues. Here the CDR3 DNA reads TGTGCCAGCTCACCGCGGGACAGCCTAGCTGAAGCTTTCTTT. Translating it yields CASSPRDSLAEAFF.

The chain recombines TRBV7-3 with TRBJ2-1, with D perhaps TRBD1 or TRBD2 (5 bases each). Germline V gene data show CDR1 as SGHTA and CDR2 as FQGTGA. The length of the CDR3 is 15 residues. With 2 bases removed from V and 0 bases from J, the gap between germline ends came to 8 bases. As DNA, the CDR3 is TGTGCCAGCAGCTTATTGGGGGTCTCCTACAATGAGCAGTTCTTC. It codes for CASSLLGVSYNEQFF. Full variable domain (remainder filled in from reference TRBV7-3 and TRBJ2-1): GAGVSQTPSNKVTEKGKYVELRCDPISGHTALYWYRQSLGQGPEFLIYFQGTGAADDSGLPNDRFFAVRPEGSVSTLKIQRTERGDSAVYLCASSLLGVSYNEQFFGPGTRLTVL.

V is TRBV25-1 and J is TRBJ1-1, with D possibly matching TRBD1 (6 bases). Per germline, CDR1 MGHDK and CDR2 SYGVNS. This CDR3 contains 15 residues. The V end was cut by 1 base, the J end by 1 base, with 10 bases between. The CDR3 loop reads CASSEFRGSNTEAFF. The CDR3 nucleotides are TGTGCCAGCAGTGAATTCAGGGGATCGAACACTGAAGCTTTCTTT.

A note on this clone: This sample also contains other DNA sequences that code for the same CDR3. V usage is TRBV18 and J usage is TRBJ1-2; 12 bases map to TRBD1. Losses at the gene ends were 3 bases for V and 3 bases for J; bases not matched to a gene: 2. Germline V CDR1 and CDR2: KGHSH, LQKENI. The CDR3 runs to 15 residues. The CDR3: CASSPGTGGDYGYTF. In nucleotides, the CDR3 is TGTGCCAGCTCACCGGGGACAGGGGGCGACTATGGCTACACCTTC.

The chain links TRBV18 to TRBJ1-2, with 8 bases identical to TRBD1. The germline V gene encodes CDR1 KGHSH and CDR2 LQKENI. The CDR3 sequence is 16 residues long. V shed 8 bases and J 5 bases; nucleotides not matched to a gene: 16. For the CDR3, the DNA is TGTGCCAGCACGACAAGTCTAAACAGGGGGGCATATGGCTACACCTTC. Protein sequence: CASTTSLNRGAYGYTF.

The rearrangement links TRBV28 to TRBJ2-7, with TRBD2 as a possible D gene (5 bases). The CDR3 consists of 12 residues. With 7 bases removed from V and 6 bases from J, the gap between germline ends came to 13 bases. Germline CDR1 is MDHEN and CDR2 is SYDVKM. The CDR3 nucleotides are TGTGCCAGCACCCACCCCAGCGGCGAGCAGTACTTC. Translation gives CASTHPSGEQYF.

V usage is TRBV27 and J usage is TRBJ2-5; TRBD2 agrees at 12 bases. Trimming at V came to 6 bases and at J to 5 bases, leaving 4 bases not matched to a gene. This CDR3 is 14 amino acids long. The V gene's germline CDR1 is MNHEY and CDR2 SMNVEV (reference sequence). The CDR3 coding sequence is TGTGCCAGCAGCCACGGACTAGCGGGGGAGACCCAGTACTTC. It specifies CASSHGLAGETQYF.